Listed here are 19 T cell receptor beta chains from one sample, sequenced in a study of blood T cell repertoires in COVID-19 (dated by TCRdb to the early 2020s). The library relied on the immunoSEQ multiplex PCR assay. TCRdb provides this immuneACCESS table in a form limited to in-frame rearrangements. Some clones are lacking; in checked studies, under half of them reflect an unresolved V gene, and why the rest are absent is not known. The sample table holds 250,000 or so clones, of which around 87% were seen once. The ten largest clones capture about 5% of the sample. The source material was peripheral blood. All receptors come from a woman aged 55-75 years with COVID-19, enrolled during active disease.

The chain couples TRBV28 to TRBJ2-1; D is possibly TRBD2 (6 bases). The V gene lost 6 bases and the J gene lost 2 bases, with 14 bases spanning the gap. Germline-derived CDR1 and CDR2 are MDHEN and SYDVKM. The length of the CDR3 is 15 residues. The CDR3 DNA reads as TGTGCCAGCAGGCGTTCTAGCGTGACCTACAATGAGCAGTTCTTC. It specifies CASRRSSVTYNEQFF.

This clone was recorded only once. The chain links TRBV29-1 to TRBJ2-5; 9 nucleotides match TRBD2. Germline V CDR1 and CDR2: SQVTM, ANQGSEA. The CDR3 is 15 amino acids. V trimming: 6 bases; J trimming: 6 bases; junction bases outside the gene matches: 14. The CDR3 bases are TGCAGCGTCGGAGTAGCGGGAGCCGGTAGTAAGACCCAGTACTTC. Its translation is CSVGVAGAGSKTQYF.

The CDR3 DNA sequence: TGCACCAGCAGCCAAGATGGGACTAGCGGGACGCGGCTTACCACTCTGAACTACGAGCAGTACTTC. This sequence encodes CTSSQDGTSGTRLTTLNYEQYF. The gene calls are TRBV1 and TRBJ2-7; the table assigns TRBD2, which was not confirmed against the DNA. TRBV1 is recorded as a pseudogene. This CDR3 is 22 amino acids long.

This clone has more than one count but fewer than ten. The chain combines TRBV11-1 with TRBJ1-2; D remains unclear. Germline V lookup: CDR1 SGHAT, CDR2 FQDESV (reference sequence). This CDR3 has 14 residues. V was pared by 0 bases and J by 6 bases, with 11 bases between. Here the CDR3 DNA reads TGTGCCAGCAGCTTAGCAGGTTACGGGGATGGCTACACCTTC. Residues: CASSLAGYGDGYTF.

The chain uses TRBV18 and TRBJ2-7; 11 bases line up with TRBD2. Per the germline V gene, CDR1 is KGHSH and CDR2 is LQKENI. The trim removed 4 bases at V and 4 bases at J, leaving 18 bases unmatched. CDR3 length: 19 amino acids. CDR3 loop: CASSHKGLAEPQVEYEQYF. The CDR3 region has the DNA TGTGCCAGCTCACATAAGGGACTAGCGGAGCCCCAAGTAGAGTACGAGCAGTACTTC.

V is TRBV20-1 and J is TRBJ2-1; TRBD2 matches at 8 bases. The CDR3 is made up of 15 amino acids. V shed 3 bases and J 2 bases; nucleotides not matched to a gene: 6. The V gene's germline CDR1 is DFQATT and CDR2 SNEGSKA (reference sequence). CDR3 in DNA: TGCAGTGCTAGTGGTGGAGCGGGAGCCTACAATGAGCAGTTCTTC. Translated, it gives CSASGGAGAYNEQFF.

Points on this clone: A read error may explain this, as a much larger clone is one base away. The chain combines TRBV5-1 with TRBJ2-5; 12 bases are shared with TRBD1. Germline V CDR1 and CDR2: SGHRS, YFSETQ. The CDR3 sequence is 16 residues long. In DNA, the CDR3 is TGCGCCCGCAGCGGGGGGACAGGGGGCTACCAAGAGACCCAGTACTTC. Translated: CARSGGTGGYQETQYF.

This clone was recorded a few times. The gene calls are TRBV5-5 and TRBJ2-2, with D perhaps TRBD2 (6 bases). The V end lost 0 bases, the J end lost 4 bases, and 16 bases lay between the germline ends. CDR1 SGHKS and CDR2 YYEKEE come from the germline V gene (reference sequence). The CDR3 is made up of 17 amino acids. The CDR3 reads CASSLALEGLFTGELFF. CDR3 DNA sequence: TGTGCCAGCAGCTTGGCCCTGGAGGGGTTATTCACCGGGGAGCTGTTTTTT.

The rearrangement uses TRBV6-6 and TRBJ2-5, with D possibly TRBD1 on 7 matching bases. This CDR3 region has 15 residues. V gave up 0 bases and J gave up 8 bases, with 16 bases separating them. In germline, CDR1 is MNHNY, CDR2 SVGAGI (reference sequence). CDR3 bases: TGTGCCAGCAGTTACTCCGAAGGAGGGGACAGCACCCAGTACTTC. Translating it yields CASSYSEGGDSTQYF.

This chain connects TRBV7-9 to TRBJ2-3; 7 nucleotides agree with TRBD2. The CDR3 has 17 amino acids. Germline assignment: CDR1 SEHNR and CDR2 FQNEAQ (reference sequence). J lost 1 base, V lost 1 base, and 8 bases had no gene match. DNA for the CDR3: TGTGCCAGCAGCTTAGTAGCCCGGACTAGGGGCACAGATACGCAGTATTTT. Protein: CASSLVARTRGTDTQYF.

V usage is TRBV29-1 and J usage is TRBJ2-1; 11 nucleotides agree with TRBD2. The V gene's germline CDR1 is SQVTM and CDR2 ANQGSEA. V gave up 7 bases and J gave up 2 bases; unmatched junction bases: 13. This CDR3 is 17 amino acids long. The DNA of the CDR3 is TGCAGCGCTAGAACGAGCTATAGCGGGAGGGCCTACAATGAGCAGTTCTTC. Its translation: CSARTSYSGRAYNEQFF.

CDR3: CASSLDRRNPNEKLFF. The CDR3 region has the DNA TGTGCCAGCAGCTTAGATCGGAGGAACCCAAATGAAAAACTGTTTTTT. The rearrangement joins TRBV7-8 to TRBJ1-4; no reliable D call. V was trimmed by 1 base and J by 5 bases, leaving 14 bases between them. CDR1 and CDR2 (germline): SGHVS, FQNEAQ. The CDR3 extends over 16 amino acids.

This sequence joins TRBV10-2 and TRBJ1-1; perhaps TRBD1 as D (5 bases). CDR3 length: 13 amino acids. V was shortened by 4 bases and J by 1 base, with 7 bases between the two germline ends. Germline assignment: CDR1 WSHSY and CDR2 SAAADI. CDR3 sequence: CASSGGGNTEAFF. DNA for the CDR3: TGCGCCAGCAGTGGGGGGGGGAACACTGAAGCTTTCTTT.

The V call is TRBV27, the J call TRBJ2-1; TRBD2 matches 8 bases. Germline assignment: CDR1 MNHEY and CDR2 SMNVEV (reference sequence). The CDR3 is 15 residues long. V shed 6 bases and J 0 bases; nucleotides not matched to a gene: 4. CDR3: CASRVAGISYNEQFF. Here the CDR3 DNA reads TGTGCCAGCAGGGTAGCGGGAATCTCCTACAATGAGCAGTTCTTC.

This chain joins TRBV27 and TRBJ2-3; 10 bases line up with TRBD1. Germline assignment: CDR1 MNHEY and CDR2 SMNVEV (reference sequence). The junction had 11 bases not matched to a gene; V was cut back by 4 bases and J by 4 bases. The CDR3 has 17 residues. CDR3 sequence: CASSSPSTGGGPDTQYF. The CDR3 DNA follows: TGTGCCAGCAGTTCGCCGTCGACAGGGGGCGGACCAGATACGCAGTATTTT.

The chain has TRBV5-1 and TRBJ2-1; the match to TRBD2 covers 7 bases. Germline-derived CDR1 and CDR2 are SGHRS and YFSETQ. V shed 3 bases and J 6 bases; nucleotides not matched to a gene: 0. This CDR3 is built from 12 residues. The CDR3 protein is CASSWTSNEQFF. For the CDR3, the DNA is TGCGCCAGCAGCTGGACTAGCAATGAGCAGTTCTTC. Full variable domain (outside the CDR3, taken from reference TRBV5-1 and TRBJ2-1): KAGVTQTPRYLIKTRGQQVTLSCSPISGHRSVSWYQQTPGQGLQFLFEYFSETQRNKGNFPGRFSGRQFSNSRSEMNVSTLELGDSALYLCASSWTSNEQFFGPGTRLTVL.

CDR3 residues: CARYRTAPGPGDGYTF. Written as DNA, the CDR3 is TGTGCTAGATATCGAACCGCCCCCGGGCCAGGGGATGGCTACACCTTC. The gene calls are TRBV12-5 and TRBJ1-2; tentative D call: TRBD1 (6 bases). Germline V CDR1 and CDR2: LGHNT, FRNRAP. V was cut by 9 bases and J by 6 bases, with 26 bases left in between. This CDR3 has 16 residues.

The V and J genes are TRBV6-1 and TRBJ1-1; the D is unclear. CDR3 size: 12 residues. V lost 0 bases, J lost 4 bases, and 3 bases lay in between. Germline CDR1 reads MNHNS; CDR2 reads SASEGT. CDR3 residues: CASSEALTEAFF. The CDR3, as DNA: TGTGCCAGCAGTGAAGCCCTCACTGAAGCTTTCTTT.

The gene calls are TRBV19 and TRBJ1-2; 7 bases agree with TRBD1. Germline V CDR1 and CDR2: LNHDA, SQIVND (reference sequence). The length of the CDR3 is 15 residues. Unmatched junction bases numbered 8, after V lost 4 bases and J lost 3 bases. The chain's CDR3 is CASSTRQGGDYGYTF. CDR3 bases: TGTGCCAGTAGTACCCGACAGGGAGGAGACTATGGCTACACCTTC.